This T cell receptor (beta chain) stems from a study of post-analysis software for immune sequencing data. For the study at large: The courses of disease that were included comprised relapsing-remitting, secondary progressive and progressive-relapsing multiple sclerosis.

Study-level points and caveats: F-measure co-clustering was strong for batch-matched samples. Comparison of patients with controls showed about 5 TRBV segments more frequent in patients, TRBV5-6, TRBV5-1 and TRBV20-1 among them.

TCR beta libraries were prepared from cDNA with unique molecular identifiers. TCRdb re-called the PCR reads with MiXCR, one entry per CDR3 protein. Among hundreds of thousands of distinct CDR3 sequences listed, approximately 38% were seen once. This CDR3 comprises 16 residues. The junction had 7 bases not matched to a gene; V was cut back by 6 bases and J by 2 bases. Germline V gene sequence: CDR1 SGHTA, CDR2 FQGNSA. A note on this clonotype: The antigen remains unidentified.

This sequence originates from a girl under 10 years old with multiple sclerosis. Sequenced: blood. V usage is TRBV7-2 and J usage is TRBJ2-1; 10 positions agree with TRBD2. The CDR3 DNA reads TGTGCCAGCAGTCCTGTAGCGGGAGGCACCTACAATGAGCAGTTCTTC. Protein product: CASSPVAGGTYNEQFF.